This T cell receptor beta chain derives from a study of blood T cell repertoires in COVID-19. Study summary: From T cells, B-cell-depleted T cells, or PBMCs came the material, which was cDNA or gDNA.

Authors' processing steps: Using reference gene primer amplification, nucleated cell counts were estimated. TCRdb keeps only in-frame clones here, not all; method: immunoSEQ multiplex PCR. That table furnishes V, J and clone size, whereas the DNA furnished D and trimming. The sample contains roughly 70,000 clones, approximately 84% of which appear only once. Germline-derived CDR1 and CDR2 are SGHDT and YYEEEE. V was clipped by 0 bases and J by 10 bases, with 11 bases between them. The CDR3 totals 14 residues. This TCR was sampled from a man aged 50 to 59 with active COVID-19. Specimen: peripheral blood. The chain uses TRBV5-6 and TRBJ1-6, with D unresolved. In DNA form, the CDR3 reads TGTGCCAGCAGCTTGGGGCAGGCTGGGTCACCCCTCCACTTT. Its protein is CASSLGQAGSPLHF.